This TCR beta chain was found in a study of T-cell reconstitution after alpha-beta-depleted transplantation in children. Unique molecular identifiers were used in preparing the TCRbeta library. TCRdb fed the PCR reads into MiXCR, producing one record per CDR3 protein. The repertoire holds about 540,000 distinct CDR3 sequences, with 15% to 20% as singletons. The clonotype originates from a human donor who donated a stem cell graft to a child with acute lymphoblastic leukemia. The source material was PBMCs from the stem cell graft donor, sampled from the stem cell graft.

The CDR3 DNA reads as TGCAGTGCCCCACTCAGGGGGACGGGATCACCCCTCCACTTT. Amino acids: CSAPLRGTGSPLHF. The chain combines TRBV20-1 with TRBJ1-6; 7 nucleotides agree with TRBD1. CDR3 length: 14 residues. CDR1 is DFQATT, CDR2 SNEGSKA, per germline (reference sequence). Trimming at V came to 6 bases and at J to 10 bases, leaving 12 bases not matched to a gene.